This TCR beta chain was identified in a study of read filtering for tumor transcriptome and immune sequencing. Across the whole study: Revised staging placed fewer than ten patients in R-ISS I, around 15 in II, more than five in III.

Details on this clonotype: With a far larger clone one base away, a read error is the likely cause.

From 350 to 500 ng of RNA, a library with molecular barcoded alpha/delta and beta/gamma adaptors was made. TCRdb re-called the reads with MiXCR, one entry per CDR3 protein. The sample includes 50,000 to 65,000 distinct CDR3 sequences, approximately 19% of them seen just once. This TCR derives from a donor at least 40 years old with multiple myeloma. The specimen sequenced was a population of CD138-negative cells sorted from bone marrow.

The CDR3 region is CASSSAHQSNTGELFF. In DNA form, the CDR3 reads TGCGCCAGCAGCTCCGCACATCAGTCGAACACCGGGGAGCTGTTTTTT. The gene calls are TRBV4-2 and TRBJ2-2; D gene uncertain. CDR3 length: 16 residues. In germline, CDR1 is LGHNA, CDR2 YNFKEQ.